This T cell receptor (beta chain) was obtained from a study of OX40 agonist ivuxolimab in advanced cancers. Study-wide results and limits: Some nonresponders likewise displayed low normalized T-cell clonal expansion.

About this clone: Its matching antigen is unknown.

The assay was immunoSEQ multiplex PCR, and TCRdb's table has in-frame clones only and misses some. The table has tens of thousands of clones, over 75% seen once; the top ten hold 2.6%. CDR3 length: 16 residues. The V and J ends lost 0 bases and 2 bases respectively, with 11 bases between them. From germline, CDR1 is MNHEY and CDR2 SMNVEV (reference sequence). The receptor was isolated from an adult with an advanced solid tumor such as melanoma, head and neck, liver or kidney cancer. Sequencing used CD4+ or CD8+ T cells sorted from blood, obtained in a trial of the OX40 agonist ivuxolimab. V usage is TRBV27 and J usage is TRBJ1-5, with a weak D call TRBD1 (5 bases). CDR3 residues: CASSLSGVVGNQPQHF. DNA of the CDR3: TGTGCCAGCAGTTTATCGGGGGTAGTGGGCAATCAGCCCCAGCATTTT.